Given below is one TCR beta chain in context. Its antigen remains unidentified. These data belong to a study of shared clonotypes between healthy human individuals. Study conclusions and caveats: Of the naive CD4 clonotypes, roughly 5% were shared across a handful of donors.

The CDR3 runs to 13 residues. Germline CDR1 reads SGHDN; CDR2 reads FVKESK. The V and J ends lost 4 bases and 10 bases respectively, with 14 bases between them. Profiled with immunoSEQ multiplex PCR; TCRdb holds only in-frame clones, not every one. The sample consists of around 2.1 million clones, almost 96% of them appearing once. All donors were healthy HIV-negative adults lacking recent acute infections or vaccinations. The gene calls are TRBV14 and TRBJ2-1; no reliable D call. The sequence was obtained from a man between 18 and 29 years old in good health. Sequencing used naive CD4+ T cells sorted from blood. Subset here: CD45RA+ positively selected. CDR3 nucleotide sequence: TGTGCCAGCAGCCGCCGGGCCCTGGGCGAGCAGTTCTTC. The encoded protein is CASSRRALGEQFF.